The 13 T cell receptor beta chains below come from one sample, sequenced in a study of T cells in Graves' hyperthyroidism and ophthalmopathy. Amplification yielded TCR beta CDR3 regions, with RNA transcripts as the source. HTBI primers were employed in a first-round RT-PCR of the TCR CDR3. One entry per CDR3 protein results from TCRdb running MiXCR on the multiplex PCR reads. The repertoire consists of about 98,000 distinct CDR3 sequences, with 35% to 50% occurring once and the leading ten covering roughly 10%. Sequencing was done on a sample of peripheral blood or thyroid tissue (not recorded which). The receptor set was obtained from a woman in her twenties or thirties with Graves' hyperthyroidism.

The CDR3: CASSPAGGRGTQYF. In DNA form, the CDR3 reads TGCGCCAGCAGCCCAGCGGGGGGGCGTGGTACGCAGTATTTT. The genes are TRBV5-1 and TRBJ2-3; 10 nucleotides match TRBD2. Germline V gene sequence: CDR1 SGHRS, CDR2 YFSETQ. The CDR3 sequence is 14 residues long. J was trimmed by 8 bases and V by 4 bases; bases with no gene match: 7.

This sequence joins TRBV7-2 and TRBJ2-5; D is ambiguous. Deletions cut 3 bases from V and 5 bases from J, with 13 bases between. The germline CDR1 and CDR2 sequences are SGHTA and FQGNSA. The CDR3 is 14 residues long. CDR3 in DNA: TGTGCCAGCAGCTTTTGGTACACCGGGGAGACCCAGTACTTC. Translation gives CASSFWYTGETQYF. The complete variable domain, with remaining parts taken from reference TRBV7-2 and TRBJ2-5, reads GAGVSQSPSNKVTEKGKDVELRCDPISGHTALYWYRQSLGQGLEFLIYFQGNSAPDKSGLPSDRFSAERTGGSVSTLTIQRTQQEDSAVYLCASSFWYTGETQYFGPGTRLLVL.

Note on this clonotype: This may come from a read error, since a much larger clone is one base off. This sequence joins TRBV28 and TRBJ1-2; possible D gene TRBD1, 5 bases. Germline V gene sequence: CDR1 MDHEN, CDR2 SYDVKM. The CDR3 runs to 15 residues. The CDR3 sequence: CASTRLGESVYSYTF. CDR3 bases: TGTGCCAGCACACGGCTAGGGGAGTCGGTCTATAGCTACACCTTC.

The sample holds many counts of this clonotype. J is TRBJ2-3 and V is TRBV2; unclear D gene. Trimming took off 6 bases at V and 2 bases at J, with 12 bases between the two ends. This CDR3 has 14 amino acids. Germline V CDR1 and CDR2: SNHLY, FYNNEI. The CDR3 reads CASRVGVATDTQYF. The CDR3, as DNA: TGTGCCAGCAGGGTTGGGGTTGCCACAGATACGCAGTATTTT.

About this clonotype: Given a much more abundant clone one base away, this may be a read error. V and J are TRBV18 and TRBJ1-5, with D maybe TRBD1 (6 bases). From germline, CDR1 is KGHSH and CDR2 LQKENI. The length of the CDR3 is 14 residues. The DNA for the CDR3 is TGTGCCAGCTCACCGGACAGTTCCAATCGGCCCCAGCATTTT. The encoded protein is CASSPDSSNRPQHF.

This chain connects TRBV18 to TRBJ1-1; a weak D match, TRBD1 (5 bases). V lost 4 bases and J lost 3, with 15 bases in between. The CDR3 is 15 amino acids. Germline V gives CDR1 KGHSH, CDR2 LQKENI. The CDR3 DNA follows: TGTGCCAGCTCACGCATTTCGGGGGGAGACACTGAAGCTTTCTTT. This sequence encodes CASSRISGGDTEAFF.

The sample holds many counts of this clonotype. This chain uses TRBV9 with TRBJ2-5; D is unresolved. Germline CDR1 is SGDLS and CDR2 is YYNGEE. With 3 bases removed from V and 0 bases from J, the gap between germline ends came to 15 bases. This CDR3 contains 16 residues. The chain's CDR3 is CASSGALHQYQETQYF. CDR3 bases: TGTGCCAGCAGCGGGGCCCTACACCAGTACCAAGAGACCCAGTACTTC.

Many counts were recorded for this clonotype. The gene calls are TRBV2 and TRBJ1-5, with D perhaps matching TRBD1 (5 bases). CDR1 and CDR2 from the germline V gene are SNHLY and FYNNEI. This CDR3 region has 14 residues. Trimming removed 8 bases at V and 0 bases at J, with 11 bases between. The CDR3, as DNA: TGTGCCAGCTGCGGACACTTTAGCAATCAGCCCCAGCATTTT. Translation: CASCGHFSNQPQHF. Based on the CDR3 plus reference TRBV2 and TRBJ1-5, the full variable domain is EPEVTQTPSHQVTQMGQEVILRCVPISNHLYFYWYRQILGQKVEFLVSFYNNEISEKSEIFDDQFSVERPDGSNFTLKIRSTKLEDSAMYFCASCGHFSNQPQHFGDGTRLSIL.

This chain uses TRBV20-1 with TRBJ1-6, with TRBD1 identical over 9 bases. The trim removed 4 bases at V and 7 bases at J, leaving 5 bases unmatched. The CDR3 extends over 14 amino acids. CDR1 is DFQATT, CDR2 SNEGSKA, per germline (reference sequence). The CDR3 DNA reads TGCAGTGCTACTGCGGGACAGGGCAATTCACCCCTCCACTTT. Translation: CSATAGQGNSPLHF.

This clonotype was seen ten or more times. The rearrangement joins TRBV7-2 to TRBJ1-2; D possibly corresponds to TRBD1 (6 bases). The V gene lost 4 bases and the J gene lost 5 bases, with 14 bases spanning the gap. The CDR3 sequence is 14 residues long. Germline V lookup: CDR1 SGHTA, CDR2 FQGNSA. CDR3 DNA: TGTGCCAGCAGCTCCCAAACAGGGTCGTATGGCTACACCTTC. Translating gives CASSSQTGSYGYTF.

About this clonotype itself: The conserved phenylalanine or tryptophan normally closing the CDR3 is absent here, so this likely arose from a read error. This chain links TRBV5-1 with TRBJ1-1, with D possibly matching TRBD1 (5 bases). Germline V CDR1 and CDR2: SGHRS, YFSETQ. The CDR3 contains 13 residues. CDR3 coding DNA: TGCACCAGCGACACCACAGGAGGAGGTGAAGCTTTCCTT. Encoded protein: CTSDTTGGGEAFL.

This clonotype showed up many times. The V call is TRBV6-5, the J call TRBJ1-5; no reliable D call. Germline values: CDR1 MNHEY, CDR2 SVGAGI. This CDR3 spans 15 amino acids. Trimming took off 8 bases at V and 0 bases at J, with 14 bases between the two ends. For the CDR3, the DNA is TGTGCCAGCCGCTCCTCGGGGTATAGCAATCAGCCCCAGCATTTT. It is translated as CASRSSGYSNQPQHF.

This clonotype was seen at least ten times. The chain joins TRBV5-1 to TRBJ2-3; 8 bases match TRBD2. V shed 6 bases, J shed 0 bases, and the junction held 12 bases outside the gene matches. Looked up from germline, CDR1 is SGHRS and CDR2 is YFSETQ. This CDR3 contains 17 residues. CDR3 nucleotide sequence: TGCGCCAGCAAGATCGGGAGGGCCAATCCTAGCACAGATACGCAGTATTTT. Translating it yields CASKIGRANPSTDTQYF. Variable domain in full (rest from reference TRBV5-1 and TRBJ2-3): KAGVTQTPRYLIKTRGQQVTLSCSPISGHRSVSWYQQTPGQGLQFLFEYFSETQRNKGNFPGRFSGRQFSNSRSEMNVSTLELGDSALYLCASKIGRANPSTDTQYFGPGTRLTVL.